Included here is one T cell receptor beta chain sequence, with context. This clone's antigen is unknown. No clone much larger than this one lies a single base away; base qualities are absent. TCRbeta CDR3 regions were amplified from genomic DNA by means of the immunoSEQ Assay, a bias-controlled multiplex PCR. The authors' pipeline ran thus. The number of nucleated cells in each sample was estimated from the amplification of reference gene primers within the assay. Sequence reads were collapsed and filtered to measure the absolute abundance of every unique TCRbeta CDR3 rearrangement. For each sample, productive Simpson clonality was calculated as the square root of Simpson's diversity index over productive rearrangements. TCRdb carries this immuneACCESS record with in-frame sequences only. Its versions omit some clonotypes, under half of them owing to an unresolved V gene in the studies checked, with the rest unexplained. V and J calls and clone size are given by that table; D and trimming were obtained from the DNA. In all, the sample holds some 200,000 clones, and 75% to 85% of those were seen once. In total, the top ten clones hold about 11% of the sample.

Participants in the prospective study were aged about 18 to 95 years, lived in 24 United States geographic areas, and enrolled through a virtual design. In the prospective study, cohorts were assigned on the basis of participant-reported clinical history obtained from a screening survey and a study questionnaire. Recovered participants in ImmuneRACE Cohort 3 were defined by two consecutive negative NP/OP PCR tests, clearance by a healthcare professional, or resolution of symptoms. In the prospective study, whole blood, serum and a nasopharyngeal or oropharyngeal swab were collected from each participant by mobile phlebotomists. Participants in the prospective study had the option to provide additional blood draws and questionnaires over a roughly 2-month period. Prospective study blood samples were shipped either frozen or at room temperature before DNA extraction. The data are from a study of blood T cell repertoires in COVID-19 (dated by TCRdb to about 2020). Some background on the complete study: Samples from collaborators originated in the United States, Italy and Spain and spanned both the acute and convalescent phases of COVID-19. A freely available public database, intended as a resource for researchers studying the immune response to SARS-CoV-2, is where the repertoires were released. Deeply sampled blood TCRbeta repertoires from subjects exposed to, actively infected with, or recovered from COVID-19 were included in the dataset. Samples were obtained from the ongoing ImmuneRACE study (first 160 participants) and from about 1,300 subjects provided by 6 global collaborators. Nearly every sample came with metadata listing a de-identified subject ID, COVID-19 status, age in years and sex. The prospective study material was composed of cDNA or gDNA derived from T cells, B-cell-depleted T cells, or PBMCs. Where HLA class I and class II types were available, the types were taken from metadata supplied by the sample provider, not from assay-based typing.

Its CDR3 holds 14 amino acids, cysteine through phenylalanine. This entry keeps only the CDR3 DNA: 42 bases, framed from base 1. Trimming leaves V shorter by 6 bases and J shorter by 4 bases, with the junction holding 5 bases beyond the gene matches. CDR1 is given as MNHEY and CDR2 as SMNVEV, both from the germline V gene (reference sequence). The paper's findings and limits, for the study overall: How much clinical and demographic metadata was included differed by source and by participant, and the metadata was provided uncurated.

The chain uses TRBV27 and TRBJ2-1; 8 middle bases align to TRBD2. Sequencing input: PBMCs or T cells enriched from blood (not recorded which). This sequence was found in a man in his forties who had recovered from COVID-19. The sequenced DNA is TGTGCCAGCAGCTGGTCTAGCGGGTACAATGAGCAGTTCTTC. Its protein product is CASSWSSGYNEQFF.